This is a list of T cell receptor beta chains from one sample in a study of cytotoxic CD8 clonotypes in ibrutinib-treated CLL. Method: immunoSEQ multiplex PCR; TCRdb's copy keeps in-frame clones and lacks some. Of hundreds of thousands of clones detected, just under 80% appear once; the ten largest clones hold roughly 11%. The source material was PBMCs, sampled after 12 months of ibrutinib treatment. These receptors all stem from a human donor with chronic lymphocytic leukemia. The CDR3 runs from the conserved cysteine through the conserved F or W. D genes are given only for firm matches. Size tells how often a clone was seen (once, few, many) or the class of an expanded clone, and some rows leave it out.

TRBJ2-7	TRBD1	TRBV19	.	CASSQSRDSYYEQYF	TGTGCCAGTAGCCAAAGCCGGGACAGTTACTACGAGCAGTACTTC
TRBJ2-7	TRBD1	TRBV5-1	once	CASSPGDREAAEQYF	TGCGCCAGCAGCCCGGGCGACAGGGAAGCGGCCGAGCAGTACTTC
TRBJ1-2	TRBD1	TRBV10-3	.	CAISDMDRGAYGYTF	TGTGCCATCAGCGACATGGACAGGGGCGCCTATGGCTACACCTTC
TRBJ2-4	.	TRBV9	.	CASSVGSSFSNIQYF	TGTGCCAGCAGCGTAGGGTCGTCGTTTTCAAACATTCAGTACTTC
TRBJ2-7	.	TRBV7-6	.	CASSSDSNEQYF	TGTGCCAGCAGCTCCGACAGTAACGAGCAGTACTTC
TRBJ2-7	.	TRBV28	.	CASTQGSWHGEQYF	TGTGCCAGCACCCAGGGTAGTTGGCACGGCGAGCAGTACTTC
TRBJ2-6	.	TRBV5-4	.	CASSRMAGTGLPGANVLTF	TGTGCCAGCAGCCGGATGGCCGGAACAGGGCTGCCTGGGGCCAACGTCCTGACTTTC
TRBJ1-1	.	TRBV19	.	CASSNRRWTEAFF	TGTGCCAGTAGTAATCGCAGGTGGACTGAAGCTTTCTTT
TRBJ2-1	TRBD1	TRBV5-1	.	CASSSGLGQGINEQFF	TGCGCCAGCAGCTCGGGCCTCGGACAGGGGATCAATGAGCAGTTCTTC
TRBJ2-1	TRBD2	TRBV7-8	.	CASSLLFAGGYNEQFF	TGTGCCAGCAGCTTATTGTTTGCGGGAGGCTACAATGAGCAGTTCTTC
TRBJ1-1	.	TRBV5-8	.	CASRERLNTEAFF	TGTGCCAGCCGGGAGCGATTGAACACTGAAGCTTTCTTT
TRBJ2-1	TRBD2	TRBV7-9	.	CASRQGLAGGGEQFF	TGTGCCAGCAGACAGGGACTAGCGGGAGGAGGTGAGCAGTTCTTC
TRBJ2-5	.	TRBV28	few	CASSSLTLDYQETQYF	TGTGCCAGCAGTTCCCTGACCCTGGACTATCAAGAGACCCAGTACTTC
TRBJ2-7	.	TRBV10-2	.	CASSEDPAVGQQYF	TGCGCCAGCAGTGAGGATCCTGCGGTAGGCCAGCAGTACTTC
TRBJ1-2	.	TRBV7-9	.	CASSLASDRRALGYGYTF	TGTGCCAGCAGCTTAGCTAGCGACCGGCGGGCCCTAGGCTATGGCTACACCTTC
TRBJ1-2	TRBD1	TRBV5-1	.	CASSPGTVQNYGYTF	TGCGCCAGCAGCCCAGGGACAGTTCAGAACTATGGCTACACCTTC
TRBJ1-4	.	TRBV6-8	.	CASSRDTNEKLFF	TGTGCCAGCAGCCGGGACACTAATGAAAAACTGTTTTTT
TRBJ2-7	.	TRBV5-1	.	CASSSPGYEQYF	TGCGCCAGCAGCTCCCCCGGGTACGAGCAGTACTTC
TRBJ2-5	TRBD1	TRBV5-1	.	CASSSTGGSRETQYF	TGCGCCAGCAGCTCAACAGGGGGAAGCAGGGAGACCCAGTACTTC
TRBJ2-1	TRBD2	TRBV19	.	CASSIVAGRTPQFF	TGTGCCAGTAGTATTGTAGCGGGGAGAACCCCGCAGTTCTTC
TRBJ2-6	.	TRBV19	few	CASQNSGANVLTF	TGTGCCAGTCAGAACTCTGGGGCCAACGTCCTGACTTTC
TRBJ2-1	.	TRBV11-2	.	CASTDFLGSEQFF	TGTGCCAGCACCGACTTTCTCGGGAGTGAGCAGTTCTTC
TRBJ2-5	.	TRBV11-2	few	CASKAGGETQYF	TGTGCCAGCAAGGCGGGTGGGGAGACCCAGTACTTC
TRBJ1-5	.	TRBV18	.	CASSRGESNQPQHF	TGTGCCAGCTCACGCGGGGAGTCCAATCAGCCCCAGCATTTT
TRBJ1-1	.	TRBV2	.	CASSLQGMNTEAFF	TGTGCCAGCAGCCTACAGGGCATGAACACTGAAGCTTTCTTT
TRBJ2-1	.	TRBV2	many	CASSAVRGLYNEQFF	TGTGCCAGCAGTGCCGTAAGAGGATTGTACAATGAGCAGTTCTTC
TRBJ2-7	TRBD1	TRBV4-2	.	CASSQDRRQGANEQYF	TGTGCCAGCAGCCAAGATAGGCGACAGGGGGCGAACGAGCAGTACTTC
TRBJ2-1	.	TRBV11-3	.	CASSTRGGPEQFF	TGTGCCAGCAGCACGAGGGGGGGGCCTGAGCAGTTCTTC
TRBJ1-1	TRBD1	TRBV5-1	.	CASSFNRQGGTEAFF	TGCGCCAGCAGCTTCAATCGACAGGGGGGCACTGAAGCTTTCTTT
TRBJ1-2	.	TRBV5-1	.	CASSLGAYGYTF	TGCGCCAGCAGCTTGGGGGCCTATGGCTACACCTTC
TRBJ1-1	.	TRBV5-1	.	CASTPSGDTEAFF	TGCGCCAGCACACCCTCTGGGGACACTGAAGCTTTCTTT